This T cell receptor beta chain was sequenced during a study of blood T cell repertoires in COVID-19. This table comes from immunoSEQ multiplex PCR, and its TCRdb copy is limited to in-frame clones, with some not included. The data show approximately 440,000 clones, 90% seen once. The V gene lost 8 bases and the J gene lost 4 bases, with 12 bases spanning the gap. CDR3 length: 13 residues. CDR1 and CDR2 from the germline V gene are SNHLY and FYNNEI. The TCR sequence derives from a man aged 18-30 years who had recovered from COVID-19. The chain links TRBV2 to TRBJ1-5; D unclear. The sequencing input was PBMCs or T cells enriched from blood (not recorded which). CDR3 DNA: TGTGCCAGCGGTCGCGGTGAAAATCAGCCCCAGCATTTT. Its protein is CASGRGENQPQHF. Complete variable domain (other parts from reference TRBV2 and TRBJ1-5): EPEVTQTPSHQVTQMGQEVILRCVPISNHLYFYWYRQILGQKVEFLVSFYNNEISEKSEIFDDQFSVERPDGSNFTLKIRSTKLEDSAMYFCASGRGENQPQHFGDGTRLSIL.